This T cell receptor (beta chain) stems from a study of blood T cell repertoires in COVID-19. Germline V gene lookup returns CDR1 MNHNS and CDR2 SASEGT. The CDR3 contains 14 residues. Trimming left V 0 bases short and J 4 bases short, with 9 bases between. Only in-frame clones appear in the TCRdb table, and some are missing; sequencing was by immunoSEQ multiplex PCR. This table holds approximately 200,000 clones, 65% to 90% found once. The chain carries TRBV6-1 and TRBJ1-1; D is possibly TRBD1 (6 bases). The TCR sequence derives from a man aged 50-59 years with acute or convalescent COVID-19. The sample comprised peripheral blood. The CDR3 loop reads CASSEAGGGTEAFF. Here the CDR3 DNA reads TGTGCCAGCAGTGAAGCGGGAGGGGGCACTGAAGCTTTCTTT.